These 2 T cell receptor beta chains originate from one sample sequenced in a study of blood T cell repertoires in COVID-19 (dated by TCRdb to the early 2020s). Library preparation used the immunoSEQ multiplex PCR assay. What TCRdb holds here is the immuneACCESS table cut down to in-frame rearrangements. Part of the clones is not present; checked against another copy, under half of the missing clones reflect an unresolved V gene, and the others are unexplained. The sample has about 140,000 clones on record, over 70% of them singletons. The ten largest make up 3.5% of the sample. Sequencing input: peripheral blood. The receptors originated from a man in his 70s who had recovered from COVID-19.

This rearrangement joins TRBV7-2 to TRBJ2-5, with a weak D call TRBD1 (5 bases). The CDR3 runs to 13 residues. V dropped 6 bases and J dropped 3 bases, with 11 bases sitting between them. Germline CDR1 reads SGHTA; CDR2 reads FQGNSA. In DNA form, the CDR3 reads TGTGCCAGCAGGGACCAGGGAAAAGAGACCCAGTACTTC. Translating gives CASRDQGKETQYF.

The rearrangement joins TRBV5-6 to TRBJ1-1; the match to TRBD1 covers 7 bases. Trimming took 1 base from V and 1 from J; bases not matched to a gene: 7. Looked up from germline, CDR1 is SGHDT and CDR2 is YYEEEE. The CDR3 length is 16 residues. CDR3 bases: TGTGCCAGCAGCTTGTCCTCGAGACAGGGGAACACTGAAGCTTTCTTT. Translating gives CASSLSSRQGNTEAFF.